A selection of T cell receptor beta chains follows, all from one sample in a study of blood T cells in healthy people across ages. TCRdb itself ran the 5' RACE reads through MiXCR, one entry per CDR3 protein. The sample shows fewer than 750,000 distinct CDR3 sequences, around 50% of them seen only once. The material sequenced was blood. The receptor set was obtained from a woman of 80 years or more in good health. CDR3s include the opening cysteine and the closing phenylalanine or tryptophan. Each record gives: J gene, clone size, D gene, V gene, CDR3 protein, CDR3 DNA. D genes are given only for firm matches. The listing skips clone size in some rows; elsewhere it reads once, few, many or a size class.

TRBJ2-5 | - | TRBD2 | TRBV20-1 | CSGQREGGGETQCF | TGCAGTGGCCAGCGGGAGGGAGGGGGAGAGACCCAGTGCTTC
TRBJ2-1 | - | - | TRBV29-1 | CSVPPLAGFEQFF | TGCAGCGTCCCCCCACTAGCTGGATTTGAGCAGTTCTTC
TRBJ2-1 | - | TRBD2 | TRBV28 | CASSHPYATPSGRREQFF | TGTGCCAGCAGCCACCCTTACGCTACCCCTAGCGGGAGGCGGGAGCAGTTCTTC
TRBJ1-6 | - | - | TRBV3-1 | CASSQGPLSPLHF | TGTGCCAGCAGCCAAGGTCCCCTTTCACCCCTCCACTTT
TRBJ1-2 | - | - | TRBV29-1 | CSVKQAVEVDYGYTF | TGCAGCGTTAAACAGGCTGTGGAGGTAGACTATGGCTACACCTTC
TRBJ2-1 | many | - | TRBV29-1 | CSVDPSSRAYNEQFF | TGCAGCGTTGACCCTAGTAGTCGGGCCTACAATGAGCAGTTCTTC
TRBJ2-7 | - | - | TRBV25-1 | CASGTSAMEYF | TGTGCCAGCGGGACTTCCGCGATGGAGTACTTC
TRBJ2-3 | many | - | TRBV7-2 | CASSLAVIPVSTDTQYF | TGTGCCAGCAGCTTAGCTGTTATCCCTGTCAGCACAGATACGCAGTATTTT
TRBJ1-1 | few | - | TRBV20-1 | CSARDVGSNEAFF | TGCAGTGCTAGAGATGTAGGCTCTAACGAAGCTTTCTTT
TRBJ2-1 | many | - | TRBV20-1 | CSALGGASGIYNEQFF | TGCAGTGCCTTGGGGGGGGCTAGCGGCATCTACAATGAGCAGTTCTTC
TRBJ2-5 | - | TRBD2 | TRBV20-1 | CSARGLAGMETQYF | TGCAGTGCCCGGGGACTAGCGGGGATGGAGACCCAGTACTTC
TRBJ2-1 | few | - | TRBV6-5 | CASIRAGAGGYNEQFF | TGTGCCAGCATTAGGGCAGGGGCCGGGGGCTACAATGAGCAGTTCTTC
TRBJ2-3 | - | TRBD1 | TRBV12-3/TRBV12-4 | CASNQAPDRGPDTQYF | TGTGCCAGCAACCAAGCTCCGGACAGGGGACCAGATACGCAGTATTTT
TRBJ2-5 | many | - | TRBV15 | CATSRDFTGRETQYF | TGTGCCACCAGCAGAGATTTTACAGGGCGAGAGACCCAGTACTTC
TRBJ2-2 | - | - | TRBV4-2 | CASSQQRDGELFF | TGTGCCAGCAGCCAACAACGAGACGGGGAGCTGTTTTTT
TRBJ2-1 | many | TRBD2 | TRBV7-3 | CASRRTRTTPSYNEQFF | TGTGCCAGCAGACGGACTAGAACTACCCCTTCCTACAATGAGCAGTTCTTC
TRBJ2-3 | few | - | TRBV7-2 | CASSVDRPDTQYF | TGTGCCAGCAGCGTAGATCGGCCAGATACGCAGTATTTT
TRBJ1-3 | few | TRBD1 | TRBV2 | CASKKERTGNSGNTIYF | TGTGCCAGCAAAAAGGAACGGACAGGGAACTCTGGAAACACCATATATTTT
TRBJ1-5 | few | - | TRBV13 | CASSLGSGFQPQHF | TGTGCCAGCAGCTTAGGGTCGGGTTTTCAGCCCCAGCATTTT
TRBJ2-3 | - | TRBD2 | TRBV3-1 | CASSRGLASTDTQYF | TGTGCCAGCAGCAGGGGACTAGCGTCCACAGATACGCAGTATTTT
TRBJ2-1 | many | - | TRBV11-1 | CASSFPLGRRNNEQFF | TGTGCCAGCAGTTTCCCCCTAGGACGACGGAACAATGAGCAGTTCTTC
TRBJ2-7 | - | - | TRBV7-9 | CASSLARYAEQYF | TGTGCCAGCAGCTTAGCTCGGTACGCCGAGCAGTACTTC
TRBJ1-5 | - | - | TRBV28 | CASTWADQPQHF | TGTGCCAGCACGTGGGCAGATCAGCCCCAGCATTTT
TRBJ2-1 | - | - | TRBV6-1 | CASTGSSSYNEQFF | TGTGCCAGCACAGGGTCCAGCTCCTACAATGAGCAGTTCTTC
TRBJ1-1 | - | - | TRBV5-1 | CASSPVGRNTEAFF | TGCGCCAGCAGCCCTGTCGGTCGGAACACTGAAGCTTTCTTT
TRBJ1-5 | - | - | TRBV28 | CASSSQDSAGQPQHF | TGTGCCAGCAGTTCCCAGGACTCAGCGGGACAGCCCCAGCATTTT
TRBJ2-7 | - | TRBD1 | TRBV18 | CASSPLSQGASYEQYF | TGTGCCAGCTCACCACTTTCACAGGGGGCGTCCTACGAGCAGTACTTC
TRBJ1-2 | many | - | TRBV28 | CASSLGRSYGYTF | TGTGCCAGCAGTTTAGGACGGTCCTATGGCTACACCTTC
TRBJ1-2 | - | - | TRBV15 | CATSRSRTEGYTF | TGTGCCACCAGCAGGTCAAGGACGGAGGGCTACACCTTC
TRBJ2-5 | - | - | TRBV7-2 | CASSVGAVQETQYF | TGTGCCAGCAGCGTAGGGGCTGTACAAGAGACCCAGTACTTC
TRBJ2-2 | - | - | TRBV3-1 | CASSQDWGTGELFF | TGTGCCAGCAGCCAAGATTGGGGAACCGGGGAGCTGTTTTTT
TRBJ2-1 | once | TRBD2 | TRBV20-1 | CSARELLAGANNEQFF | TGCAGTGCTAGAGAACTACTAGCGGGAGCCAACAATGAGCAGTTCTTC
TRBJ2-3 | - | - | TRBV4-1 | CASSRNGRGSTDTQYF | TGCGCCAGCAGCCGGAACGGGAGAGGGAGCACAGATACGCAGTATTTT
TRBJ2-2 | many | - | TRBV12-3/TRBV12-4 | CASSRDQNTGELFF | TGTGCCAGCAGTCGGGACCAAAACACCGGGGAGCTGTTTTTT
TRBJ1-2 | many | TRBD1 | TRBV20-1 | CSVEDRGPPYGYTF | TGCAGTGTTGAGGACAGGGGACCTCCCTATGGCTACACCTTC
TRBJ2-5 | once | - | TRBV29-1 | CSVEKTRQETQYF | TGCAGCGTTGAAAAGACAAGACAAGAGACCCAGTACTTC
TRBJ1-2 | once | - | TRBV10-3 | CAVESYGYTF | TGTGCCGTTGAATCTTATGGCTACACCTTC
TRBJ1-2 | many | TRBD1 | TRBV5-1 | CASSLGQGAYGYTF | TGCGCCAGCAGCTTGGGGCAGGGGGCCTACGGCTACACCTTC
TRBJ1-4 | many | - | TRBV28 | CASSGGVAEKLFF | TGTGCCAGCAGTGGGGGGGTGGCCGAAAAACTGTTTTTT
TRBJ2-7 | - | - | TRBV3-1 | CASSQKISLASLWPYEQYF | TGTGCCAGCAGCCAAAAGATATCCCTGGCTAGTCTCTGGCCCTACGAGCAGTACTTC
TRBJ2-3 | - | - | TRBV29-1 | CSELSRDTDTQYF | TGCAGCGAGCTTAGCAGAGACACAGATACGCAGTATTTT
TRBJ2-3 | many | TRBD1 | TRBV12-3/TRBV12-4 | CASSPLRDRVWADTQYF | TGTGCCAGCAGTCCCCTCCGGGACAGGGTATGGGCAGATACGCAGTATTTT
TRBJ1-2 | - | TRBD1 | TRBV7-2 | CASSYNRGLYGYTF | TGTGCCAGCAGCTACAACAGGGGGCTATATGGCTACACCTTC